This is a list of T cell receptor beta chains from one sample in a study of Tregs in tolerant kidney transplant recipients. Data came from immunoSEQ multiplex PCR; TCRdb stores just in-frame clones and leaves some out. Of 75,000 to 95,000 clones detected, about 92% appear once; the ten largest clones hold around 4.5%. Sequenced input: CD8+ T cells from blood. These receptors all stem from a human donor in good health. Each CDR3 is given with its conserved first and last residue. D genes are given only for firm matches. Some rows have no size entry. The others give once, few or many, or a class for an expanded clone.

V	D	J	size	DNA	CDR3
TRBV25-1	TRBD2	TRBJ2-7	.	TGTGCCAGCAGGGGTGTAGGGCGGGGGGTAGACGAGCAGTACTTC	CASRGVGRGVDEQYF
TRBV27	.	TRBJ2-7	.	TGTGCCAGCAGGCCTCCTAGCCCCCAGGCCTACGAGCAGTACTTC	CASRPPSPQAYEQYF
TRBV29-1	TRBD1	TRBJ2-7	.	TGCAGCGTTTGGACAGGGTCCTACGAGCAGTACTTC	CSVWTGSYEQYF
TRBV5-1	TRBD1	TRBJ2-1	.	TGCGCCAGCAGCCCCACAGGGGGGTACTACAATGAGCAGTTCTTC	CASSPTGGYYNEQFF
TRBV5-4	.	TRBJ1-1	.	TGTGCCAGCAGCCGCTGGGGATACACTGAAGCTTTCTTT	CASSRWGYTEAFF
TRBV6-1	.	TRBJ1-2	.	TGTGCCAGCAGTCCCTTTAAGGGGGTTGGCTACACCTTC	CASSPFKGVGYTF
TRBV9	.	TRBJ1-1	.	TGTGCCAGCAGCGCGGACCCCCTTGGCACTGAAGCTTTCTTT	CASSADPLGTEAFF
TRBV7-9	.	TRBJ1-2	.	TGTGCCAGCAGCTTAAAGGTCCCAGGAGGGGAGTTTAACTATGGCTACACCTTC	CASSLKVPGGEFNYGYTF
TRBV9	.	TRBJ1-5	.	TGTGCCAGCAGCTCGGTAGTCAATCAGCCCCAGCATTTT	CASSSVVNQPQHF
TRBV5-6	.	TRBJ2-7	.	TGTGCCAGCATATACAGGGACGAGCAGTACTTC	CASIYRDEQYF
TRBV19	TRBD2	TRBJ2-1	.	TGTGCCAGTAGTCCCTTAGCGGGGGCCACCTACAATGAGCAGTTCTTC	CASSPLAGATYNEQFF
TRBV11-2	TRBD1	TRBJ2-7	.	TGTGCCAGCAGGACCCCCGGGACAGGCCCCGAGCAGTACTTC	CASRTPGTGPEQYF
TRBV7-9	TRBD1	TRBJ1-4	.	TGTGCCAGCAGCCTTAGGCCCTCGGGACAGGCCAGCGGTGAAAAACTGTTTTTT	CASSLRPSGQASGEKLFF
TRBV6-5	TRBD2	TRBJ2-1	.	TGTGCCAGCAGCCAACTAGCGGGGTCCTACAATGAGCAGTTCTTC	CASSQLAGSYNEQFF
TRBV6-5	.	TRBJ2-7	.	TGTGCCAGCAGTCCCGCGTCCTACGAGCAGTACTTC	CASSPASYEQYF
TRBV6-5	.	TRBJ2-5	.	TGTGCCAGCAGTTACTGGGGCCGAGCTGAAGAGACCCAGTACTTC	CASSYWGRAEETQYF
TRBV19	TRBD1	TRBJ1-2	.	TGTGCCAGTAGTGGGACAGCCCACTATGGCTACACCTTC	CASSGTAHYGYTF
TRBV6-5	.	TRBJ2-3	.	TGTGCCAGCAGTTACTCCAGGGTCCCAGATACGCAGTATTTT	CASSYSRVPDTQYF
TRBV5-1	.	TRBJ2-7	.	TGCGCCAGCAGCTTGACAGGACGCTCCTACGAGCAGTACTTC	CASSLTGRSYEQYF
TRBV7-3	.	TRBJ1-2	once	TGTGCCAGCAGCCTACAGGGTTCGGACTATGGCTACACCTTC	CASSLQGSDYGYTF
TRBV4-2	.	TRBJ2-3	.	TGTGCCAGCAGCCAAGGGCAGGCCGATACGCAGTATTTT	CASSQGQADTQYF
TRBV14	.	TRBJ2-1	few	TGTGCCAGCAGCCCGACTACTAGAGGGGGTGAGCAGTTCTTC	CASSPTTRGGEQFF
TRBV7-2	TRBD2	TRBJ2-3	.	TGTGCCAGCAGCTTAGGCTTAGCGGGGACTTCTAGCACAGATACGCAGTATTTT	CASSLGLAGTSSTDTQYF
TRBV6-6	.	TRBJ1-2	.	TGTGCCAGGAAGTGGGGGTACTATGGCTACACCTTC	CARKWGYYGYTF
TRBV27	TRBD1	TRBJ1-4	once	TGTGCCAGCAGTAACAGGGGCCGCCCCGATGAAAAACTGTTTTTT	CASSNRGRPDEKLFF
TRBV7-8	.	TRBJ2-7	.	TGTGCCAGCAGCTTAGCTAGTGGCACCTACGAGCAGTACTTC	CASSLASGTYEQYF
TRBV6-5	.	TRBJ2-7	.	TGTGCCAGCAGTTACTCCTCAGGTCTAGGCTCCTACGAGCAGTACTTC	CASSYSSGLGSYEQYF
TRBV11-2	.	TRBJ1-1	many	TGTGCCAGCAGCTTAGAGGGCGGGGAGAACACTGAAGCTTTCTTT	CASSLEGGENTEAFF
TRBV27	.	TRBJ1-5	.	TGTGCCAGCAGTTTATACAGGGAGAATCAGCCCCAGCATTTT	CASSLYRENQPQHF
TRBV29-1	.	TRBJ1-1	.	TGCAGCGTTTTGAGGACCCCCGTTGCTTTCTTT	CSVLRTPVAFF
TRBV6-1	.	TRBJ1-1	.	TGTGCCAGCAGACAAGGACTGGAAGCTTTCTTT	CASRQGLEAFF
TRBV13	.	TRBJ2-7	.	TGTGCCAGCAGCTTATACAGCTACGAGCAGTACTTC	CASSLYSYEQYF
TRBV5-8	.	TRBJ1-3	.	TGTGCCAGCAGCTTGGCCCAGGGGTTTGGAAACACCATATATTTT	CASSLAQGFGNTIYF
TRBV19	.	TRBJ1-2	.	TGTGCCAGTAGTATCTTAGCCCATATCGCCCCGCTGGGTGGCTACACCTTC	CASSILAHIAPLGGYTF
TRBV9	TRBD1	TRBJ1-2	.	TGTGCCAGCAGCCCTCACGGACAGGGAAATGGCTACACCTTC	CASSPHGQGNGYTF
TRBV5-4	.	TRBJ2-1	.	TGTGCCAGCAGCTTCGAGCGGTCCTACAATGAGCAGTTCTTC	CASSFERSYNEQFF
TRBV10-1	TRBD1	TRBJ1-1	.	TGCGCCAGCAGCGAAGACAGGGTTGGGACCACTGAAGCTTTCTTT	CASSEDRVGTTEAFF
TRBV4-1	.	TRBJ2-2	.	TGCGCCAGCAGCCAAGAGTCATACACCGGGGAGCTGTTTTTT	CASSQESYTGELFF
TRBV5-4	TRBD1	TRBJ2-7	.	TGTGCCAGCAGCGGGACAGGGAACGAGCAGTACTTC	CASSGTGNEQYF
TRBV6-6	.	TRBJ2-7	.	TGTGCCAGCAGTTACTCGAGGTATGGTCAAGGTTACGAGCAGTACTTC	CASSYSRYGQGYEQYF
TRBV21-1	.	TRBJ2-4	.	TGTGCCAGCAGCAAAGACAAGGCTTTCGAAAACATTCAGTACTTC	CASSKDKAFENIQYF
TRBV7-9	TRBD1	TRBJ1-1	.	TGTGCCAGCATAAGTCCGGGACAGCTTAACACTGAAGCTTTCTTT	CASISPGQLNTEAFF
TRBV6-1	TRBD2	TRBJ2-7	.	TGTGCCAGCAGTGTACTAGCGGGAGGGTCCTACGAGCAGTACTTC	CASSVLAGGSYEQYF
TRBV7-9	.	TRBJ2-2	once	TGTGCCAGCATTCGGAGTGGTTCCGGGGAGCTGTTTTTT	CASIRSGSGELFF
TRBV6-1	.	TRBJ2-6	.	TGTGCCAGCAGGAGCCCCGTCGGGTTCCAAAACGTCCTGACTTTC	CASRSPVGFQNVLTF
TRBV6-1	.	TRBJ2-1	.	TGTGCCAGCAGCCAGTCCGAGTCTGTTTACAATGAGCAGTTCTTC	CASSQSESVYNEQFF
TRBV2	.	TRBJ2-7	.	TGTGCCAGCAGTGAGGGCGGGGAAGCCTACGAGCAGTACTTC	CASSEGGEAYEQYF
TRBV7-9	.	TRBJ1-2	.	TGTGCCAGCAGCTACCTCCGGACCGAGACTAACTATGGCTACACCTTC	CASSYLRTETNYGYTF
TRBV7-9	TRBD2	TRBJ2-3	.	TGTGCCAGCATTGCGGGAGGGCTGCCCCTTAGCACAGATACGCAGTATTTT	CASIAGGLPLSTDTQYF